A selection of T cell receptor beta chains follows, all from one sample in a study of OX40 agonist ivuxolimab in advanced cancers. Assay: immunoSEQ multiplex PCR; the TCRdb copy retains only in-frame clones and omits some. There are approximately 76,000 clones in the sample; around 94% occur only once, and 9.5% to 12% lies in the top ten. This sample comprised CD4+ or CD8+ T cells sorted from blood, obtained in a trial of the OX40 agonist ivuxolimab. The receptors originated from an adult with an advanced solid tumor such as melanoma, head and neck, liver or kidney cancer. The CDR3 runs from the conserved cysteine through the conserved F or W. Fields, in order: CDR3 protein, CDR3 DNA, clone size, D gene, J gene, V gene. D genes are given only for firm matches. Size values are once, few and many counts, or a class for expanded clones, and some rows have none.

CASSLEVTDTQYF TGTGCCAGCAGCTTAGAAGTCACAGATACGCAGTATTTT NA NA TRBJ2-3 TRBV7-3
CASSGSGSSYEQYF TGTGCCAGCAGTGGTAGCGGGAGTTCCTACGAGCAGTACTTC NA TRBD2 TRBJ2-7 TRBV9
CASSLISAPDGYTF TGTGCCAGCAGCTTAATATCCGCCCCGGATGGCTACACCTTC NA NA TRBJ1-2 TRBV7-9
CASSLGGVGMQPQHF TGTGCCAGCAGTTTAGGAGGGGTGGGAATGCAGCCCCAGCATTTT NA NA TRBJ1-5 TRBV28
CASSLRQGIDKNIQYF TGTGCCAGCAGTTTAAGACAGGGGATTGATAAAAACATTCAGTACTTC NA TRBD1 TRBJ2-4 TRBV27
CASSQLTSAKGEQFF TGTGCCAGCAGCCAACTGACTAGCGCTAAGGGTGAGCAGTTCTTC NA TRBD2 TRBJ2-1 TRBV4-2
CASSFWAGVYNEQFF TGTGCCAGCAGCTTCTGGGCGGGAGTCTACAATGAGCAGTTCTTC NA TRBD2 TRBJ2-1 TRBV11-2
CADQGAGSTDTQYF TGTGCCGATCAGGGGGCGGGGAGCACAGATACGCAGTATTTT NA TRBD1 TRBJ2-3 TRBV7-9
CATLAGGETDTQYF TGCGCCACTTTAGCGGGAGGTGAGACAGATACGCAGTATTTT NA TRBD2 TRBJ2-3 TRBV10-2
CATSRERERLVYIADTQYF TGTGCCACCAGCAGGGAGCGGGAGCGTTTGGTTTATATCGCAGATACGCAGTATTTT NA TRBD2 TRBJ2-3 TRBV15
CASSQGADSYGYTF TGCGCCAGCAGCCAAGGGGCAGACAGCTATGGCTACACCTTC NA NA TRBJ1-2 TRBV4-1
CASSPGTGLGELFF TGCGCCAGCAGCCCCGGGACAGGGCTAGGGGAGCTGTTTTTT NA TRBD1 TRBJ2-2 TRBV4-3
CATSRGRGNQPQHF TGTGCCACCAGCAGAGGTCGTGGCAATCAGCCCCAGCATTTT NA NA TRBJ1-5 TRBV15
CASSETGDAYGYTF TGTGCCAGCAGTGAAACAGGAGACGCCTATGGCTACACCTTC NA NA TRBJ1-2 TRBV25-1
CASSPSTDTQYF TGTGCCAGCAGCCCGAGTACAGATACGCAGTATTTT NA NA TRBJ2-3 TRBV13
CASSYAESYEQYF TGTGCCAGCAGTTACGCGGAATCCTACGAGCAGTACTTC NA NA TRBJ2-7 TRBV10-3
CASSLSLAGAQLGQFF TGTGCCAGCAGCTTATCCCTAGCGGGGGCCCAATTGGGGCAGTTCTTC NA TRBD2 TRBJ2-1 TRBV7-6
CASSLTLPGADTQYF TGTGCCAGCAGTCTAACACTCCCAGGGGCAGATACGCAGTATTTT NA NA TRBJ2-3 TRBV27
CASSRYHGTGVRPDTQYF TGTGCCAGCAGCCGCTATCACGGGACGGGAGTTCGCCCAGATACGCAGTATTTT NA NA TRBJ2-3 TRBV14
CASSLLETDTQYF TGTGCCAGCAGTTTATTGGAGACAGATACGCAGTATTTT once NA TRBJ2-3 TRBV28
CASSHLVYAGELFF TGTGCCAGCAGTCATTTGGTTTACGCCGGGGAGCTGTTTTTT NA NA TRBJ2-2 TRBV11-2
CASSPDQGTYGYTF TGTGCCAGCAGCCCAGATCAGGGGACGTATGGCTACACCTTC NA NA TRBJ1-2 TRBV7-3
CASSFGAGTNYGYTF TGTGCCAGCAGCTTCGGCGCAGGGACTAACTATGGCTACACCTTC NA NA TRBJ1-2 TRBV5-6
CASRTAGYETQYF TGTGCCAGCAGGACAGCGGGGTACGAGACCCAGTACTTC once TRBD2 TRBJ2-5 TRBV5-6
CAWSVGLAVYEQYF TGTGCCTGGAGTGTAGGCCTAGCGGTCTACGAGCAGTACTTC NA TRBD2 TRBJ2-7 TRBV30
CASSLTSAYEQYF TGTGCCAGCAGCTTAACTAGCGCTTACGAGCAGTACTTC once TRBD2 TRBJ2-7 TRBV7-6